A single sample is the source of the 23 T cell receptor beta chains below, sequenced in a study of T cell responses to AZD1222 COVID-19 vaccine. Libraries were prepared by immunoSEQ multiplex PCR; TCRdb keeps only in-frame clonotypes and omits some of them. The repertoire holds some 150,000 clones, about 90% seen once, with around 2.8% in the top ten. The specimen comprised peripheral blood, sampled on day 0 of MenACWY control vaccination. The receptors shown here come from an adult in good health.

V gene TRBV24-1 combines with J gene TRBJ1-3, with 10 bases that match TRBD1. The CDR3 contains 15 residues. V was clipped by 5 bases and J by 2 bases; unmatched bases: 2. Germline V gene lookup returns CDR1 KGHDR and CDR2 SFDVKD. For the CDR3, the DNA is TGTGCCACCAGTGGGGACAGGGGCCCTGGAAACACCATATATTTT. Translation: CATSGDRGPGNTIYF.

The chain links TRBV7-9 to TRBJ1-4; 7 bases line up with TRBD1. The CDR3 covers 18 residues. CDR1 is SEHNR and CDR2 is FQNEAQ in the germline V gene (reference sequence). V lost 6 bases to trimming and J lost 4 bases; unmatched junction nucleotides: 17. The CDR3 nucleotides are TGTGCCAGCAGGCCCCCGACAGGGCTTGAATTTTTTAATGAAAAACTGTTTTTT. Protein sequence: CASRPPTGLEFFNEKLFF.

V is TRBV6-1 and J is TRBJ1-1; D may be TRBD1 (6 bases). The CDR3 consists of 13 residues. The V and J ends lost 2 bases and 8 bases respectively, with 12 bases between them. CDR1 is MNHNS, CDR2 SASEGT, per germline. CDR3 DNA: TGTGCCAGCAGTGAAAGGGGGGGCCTGGAAGCTTTCTTT. Protein: CASSERGGLEAFF.

The DNA for the CDR3 is TGTGCCAGCAGTGAAGGCCGGACAGGGGTAACTGAAGCTTTCTTT. Amino acid sequence: CASSEGRTGVTEAFF. V gene TRBV2 combines with J gene TRBJ1-1, with TRBD1 matching 9 bases. Germline loops: CDR1 SNHLY, CDR2 FYNNEI. The ends lost 1 base at V and 5 bases at J; junction bases unmatched: 5. The CDR3 is 15 residues long.

The DNA of the CDR3 is TGTGCCAGCAGTTATTCCGGGGGGACACCTAAAGCTTTCTTT. As protein: CASSYSGGTPKAFF. The chain carries TRBV6-2 or TRBV6-3 and TRBJ1-1; possibly TRBD1 for D (6 bases). V was shortened by 3 bases and J by 9 bases, with 17 bases between the two germline ends. This CDR3 comprises 14 residues. Germline CDR1 is MNHEY and CDR2 is SVGEGT.

This chain connects TRBV18 to TRBJ2-1; D remains ambiguous. The CDR3 loop spans 11 amino acids. Germline-derived CDR1 and CDR2 are KGHSH and LQKENI. The V and J ends lost 5 bases and 5 bases respectively, with 4 bases between them. CDR3 bases: TGTGCCAGCTCAAACGACAATGAGCAGTTCTTC. Its protein is CASSNDNEQFF. Supplemented by reference TRBV18 and TRBJ2-1, the full variable domain reads NAGVMQNPRHLVRRRGQEARLRCSPMKGHSHVYWYRQLPEEGLKFMVYLQKENIIDESGMPKERFSAEFPKEGPSILRIQQVVRGDSAAYFCASSNDNEQFFGPGTRLTVL.

The rearrangement joins TRBV7-9 to TRBJ1-2; possible D gene TRBD1, 5 bases. This CDR3 has 13 amino acids. Germline-derived CDR1 and CDR2 are SEHNR and FQNEAQ (reference sequence). The germline V and J ends were trimmed by 1 base and 8 bases, with 11 bases remaining between them. This CDR3 is CASSLVAQDGYTF. The CDR3 DNA is TGTGCCAGCAGCTTAGTCGCACAGGACGGCTACACCTTC.

The rearrangement uses TRBV5-1 and TRBJ1-3; 7 bases are a match to TRBD1. This CDR3 has 16 residues. Germline CDR1 reads SGHRS; CDR2 reads YFSETQ. With V trimmed by 3 bases and J by 0 bases, 6 bases remained unmatched. The DNA of the CDR3 is TGCGCCAGCAGCTCCGGGACAGTCACCTCTGGAAACACCATATATTTT. Protein product: CASSSGTVTSGNTIYF.

The V and J genes are TRBV7-2 and TRBJ1-5; D ambiguous. Germline CDR1 is SGHTA and CDR2 is FQGNSA. Trimming took off 2 bases at V and 9 bases at J, with 14 bases between the two ends. CDR3 size: 14 residues. This chain's CDR3 is CASSLSFSLGPQHF. The CDR3 DNA follows: TGTGCCAGCAGCTTATCTTTCTCTTTGGGGCCCCAGCATTTT.

This clone was seen a single time. The chain has TRBV6-5 and TRBJ2-7; perhaps TRBD1 as D (6 bases). V lost 7 bases and J 5 bases, leaving 18 bases between the germline ends. Per the germline V gene, CDR1 is MNHEY and CDR2 is SVGAGI. The CDR3 loop spans 14 amino acids. The CDR3 DNA reads as TGTGCCAGCATCCGGACGAACAGGGACCACGAGCAGTACTTC. This gives the protein CASIRTNRDHEQYF.

The rearrangement joins TRBV14 to TRBJ1-6, with a tentative D call TRBD1 (5 bases). The ends were cut back, 2 bases at V and 6 bases at J, with 11 bases in the middle. Looked up from germline, CDR1 is SGHDN and CDR2 is FVKESK. CDR3 length: 15 residues. In DNA form, the CDR3 reads TGTGCCAGCAGCCAAACGGGGCAGCGTAATTCACCCCTCCACTTT. This gives the protein CASSQTGQRNSPLHF.

This clone was seen only once. This sequence joins TRBV5-6 and TRBJ2-7, with 13 bases lining up with TRBD2. Germline V gives CDR1 SGHDT, CDR2 YYEEEE. After removal of 4 bases from V and 2 bases from J, the junction contained 6 bases not matched to a gene. The CDR3 runs to 16 residues. CDR3 protein: CASSGGTSGAPYEQYF. CDR3 DNA sequence: TGTGCCAGCAGCGGGGGGACTAGCGGGGCTCCCTACGAGCAGTACTTC.

The gene calls are TRBV24-1 and TRBJ2-5; D remains ambiguous. Germline V gene sequence: CDR1 KGHDR, CDR2 SFDVKD. The CDR3 is made up of 12 amino acids. The germline V and J ends were trimmed by 3 bases and 5 bases, with 6 bases remaining between them. CDR3: CATSDPGETQYF. Here the CDR3 DNA reads TGTGCCACCAGTGATCCTGGGGAGACCCAGTACTTC.

The chain uses TRBV5-4 and TRBJ2-5; tentatively, D is TRBD2 (6 bases). This CDR3 contains 15 residues. Trimming pared 1 base from V and 2 bases from J, leaving 12 bases between. The germline V gene encodes CDR1 SGHNT and CDR2 YYREEE (reference sequence). CDR3 DNA sequence: TGTGCCAGCAGCTTGAGTAGCGGTTCACAAGAGACCCAGTACTTC. This sequence encodes CASSLSSGSQETQYF.

The V call is TRBV30, the J call TRBJ1-2; no clear D. The CDR3 is made up of 13 amino acids. V lost 4 bases and J lost 5, with 14 bases in between. CDR1 and CDR2 (germline): GTSNPN, SVGIG (reference sequence). The CDR3 sequence is CAWTLYPSYGYTF. As DNA, the CDR3 is TGTGCCTGGACCCTATACCCCTCTTATGGCTACACCTTC.

Remarks on this clone: Its ends do not fully match the called genes, so a read error is possible. The genes are TRBV7-7 and TRBJ1-1, with D maybe TRBD1 (6 bases). The CDR3 has 13 residues. CDR1 and CDR2 from the germline V gene are SSHAT and FNYEAQ (reference sequence). Written as DNA, the CDR3 is TGTGCTAGCAGCCCACAGGGAGGCACTGAAGCTTTCTTT. It specifies CASSPQGGTEAFF.

The J gene is TRBJ2-7, the V gene TRBV6-5; the D is unclear. Germline lookup yields CDR1 MNHEY and CDR2 SVGAGI. The CDR3 totals 15 residues. Trimming took off 7 bases at V and 0 bases at J, with 16 bases between the two ends. The CDR3 region has the DNA TGTGCCAGCATTTCTCTGGGTGGAGTCTCCTACGAGCAGTACTTC. The encoded protein is CASISLGGVSYEQYF.

This clone was recorded only once. This rearrangement joins TRBV5-1 to TRBJ2-7; D might be TRBD2 (7 bases). Germline values: CDR1 SGHRS, CDR2 YFSETQ. The CDR3 length is 14 residues. Deletions cut 5 bases from V and 0 bases from J, with 12 bases between. The CDR3 DNA reads as TGCGCCAGCAGTGCGCGGGGGCTCTCCTACGAGCAGTACTTC. Encoded protein: CASSARGLSYEQYF.

The chain links TRBV15 to TRBJ1-2; maybe TRBD1 (5 bases). CDR1 is LNHNV and CDR2 is YYDKDF in the germline V gene (reference sequence). This CDR3 spans 17 amino acids. V shed 0 bases and J shed 8 bases, with 22 bases lying between them. This chain's CDR3 is CATSRDVVGGGSDGYTF. CDR3 bases: TGTGCCACCAGCAGAGATGTTGTGGGGGGAGGGTCGGACGGCTACACCTTC.

The V gene is TRBV30, the J gene TRBJ1-1; a weak D match, TRBD1 (5 bases). V was cut by 1 base and J by 7 bases, with 13 bases left in between. CDR3 size: 13 residues. From germline, CDR1 is GTSNPN and CDR2 SVGIG (reference sequence). The CDR3 loop is CAWSGGGSSEAFF. DNA of the CDR3: TGTGCCTGGAGTGGCGGGGGTAGTAGTGAAGCTTTCTTT.

This chain connects TRBV18 to TRBJ2-1, with D possibly being TRBD1 (6 bases). The CDR3 totals 15 residues. Germline V gene data show CDR1 as KGHSH and CDR2 as LQKENI. Trimming stripped 1 base from V and 4 bases from J, with 11 bases between. CDR3 DNA sequence: TGTGCCAGCTCACCACGGGCAGGGGATTACAATGAGCAGTTCTTC. Amino acids: CASSPRAGDYNEQFF.

The V and J genes are TRBV28 and TRBJ1-5; D not certain. V dropped 3 bases and J dropped 6 bases, with 15 bases sitting between them. The CDR3 runs 15 residues. Germline V CDR1 and CDR2: MDHEN, SYDVKM. The CDR3 DNA is TGTGCCAGCAGTTTTCCCGGCAGTCCAATTCAGCCCCAGCATTTT. This sequence encodes CASSFPGSPIQPQHF.

The chain couples TRBV6-6 to TRBJ1-5, with D perhaps TRBD1 (6 bases). The V gene's germline CDR1 is MNHNY and CDR2 SVGAGI (reference sequence). Trimming removed 6 bases at V and 4 bases at J, with 16 bases between. The CDR3 totals 15 residues. CDR3 loop: CASSFNAGVNQPQHF. DNA of the CDR3: TGTGCCAGCAGCTTTAACGCAGGGGTAAATCAGCCCCAGCATTTT.